Listed here is a single TCR beta chain. This record belongs to a study of blood T cell repertoires in COVID-19. Patients in Seattle were enrolled during active infection, then followed longitudinally. Per the original methods: Reference gene primer amplification gave nucleated cell count estimates. The assay was immunoSEQ multiplex PCR, and TCRdb's table has in-frame clones only and misses some. The V and J calls and clone size were taken over from that table, and D and trimming were inferred from the DNA. The data show roughly 100,000 clones, 60% to 85% seen once. Germline V gene lookup returns CDR1 MDHEN and CDR2 SYDVKM. The CDR3 length is 16 residues. The V and J ends lost 6 bases and 3 bases respectively, with 18 bases between them.

This receptor was obtained from a man of 80 years or more with COVID-19, enrolled during active disease. This chain links TRBV28 with TRBJ1-5, with a weak D call TRBD1 (6 bases). Sequencing was performed on peripheral blood. CDR3 in amino acids: CASRPTGTWDNQPQHF. The CDR3 bases are TGTGCCAGCAGGCCGACCGGGACATGGGACAATCAGCCCCAGCATTTT. Drawing the rest from reference TRBV28 and TRBJ1-5, the complete variable domain is DVKVTQSSRYLVKRTGEKVFLECVQDMDHENMFWYRQDPGLGLRLIYFSYDVKMKEKGDIPEGYSVSREKKERFSLILESASTNQTSMYLCASRPTGTWDNQPQHFGDGTRLSIL.